These 2 T cell receptor beta chains share one sample of origin, sequenced in a study of molecular identifiers for immune sequencing clone quantification. MiXCR was run by TCRdb on the PCR reads, yielding one entry per CDR3 protein. This sample has under 800,000 distinct CDR3 sequences; 25% occur once, and the top ten carry about 0.78%. The source material was naive CD8+ T cells from blood, with Jurkat cell RNA spiked in. Described subset: FACS-sorted CD8+CD4-CCR7+CD45RA+ naive T cells. The source is a human donor in good health. Some libraries in this study had Jurkat cell RNA spiked in.

To note about this clonotype: With a much larger clone just one base away, this may be a read error. The chain combines TRBV21-1 with TRBJ1-1. TRBV21-1 is deemed a pseudogene. The CDR3 is 14 amino acids. The CDR3 is CASTSFTSNTEAFF. The CDR3, as DNA: TGTGCCAGCACCTCCTTTACAAGCAACACTGAAGCTTTCTTT.

This clonotype appeared a few times. This chain links TRBV10-3 with TRBJ2-7; D gene uncertain. There are 14 residues in the CDR3. Trimming left V 3 bases short and J 0 bases short, with 9 bases between. CDR1 is ENHRY, CDR2 SYGVKD, per germline. CDR3 loop: CAISEEESSYEQYF. CDR3 in DNA: TGTGCCATCAGTGAAGAAGAGAGCTCCTACGAGCAGTACTTC.